This T cell receptor beta chain was documented in a study of T-cell reconstitution after alpha-beta-depleted transplantation in children. On this clonotype: Its antigen is not known.

The CDR3 extends over 13 amino acids. Per germline, CDR1 WSHSY and CDR2 SAAADI. The V gene lost 6 bases and the J gene lost 5 bases, with 14 bases spanning the gap. The authors prepared the TCRbeta library with unique molecular identifiers. TCRdb re-called the PCR reads with MiXCR, one entry per CDR3 protein. Among 200,000 to 250,000 distinct CDR3 sequences listed, under 30% were seen once. Study conclusions and caveats: About two months after transplant, alpha-beta T cells reportedly came from several hundred expanded graft clones. T cells produced anew were the main source of T-cell counts and diversity one year after transplant.

The source material was PBMCs, mostly from graft donor cells, sampled 360 days after TCRalphabeta/CD19-depleted stem cell transplant. The chain recombines TRBV10-2 with TRBJ2-7, with a possible D match to TRBD2 (5 bases). The source is a female patient aged 2 to 10 who had a stem cell transplant for congenital amegakaryocytic thrombocytopenia, so the T cells may come from the graft donor. CDR3 residues: CASRQLDQDEQYF. The CDR3 coding sequence is TGCGCCAGCAGGCAACTAGACCAAGACGAGCAGTACTTC.